This passage covers 15 T cell receptor beta chains from one sample sequenced in a study of cytomegalovirus exposure and HLA in healthy donors. Amplification used 60 Vbeta primers and 13 Jbeta primers. Libraries were prepared by immunoSEQ multiplex PCR; TCRdb keeps only in-frame clonotypes and omits some of them. The data contain about 210,000 clones, about four fifths of them singletons. The sample comprised PBMCs. These receptors all come from a man between 35 and 55 years old in good health and CMV-seropositive.

The CDR3, as DNA: TGCGCCAGCAGCCATCTAGCGGGGGCTGGGAATGAGCAGTTCTTC. This translates into CASSHLAGAGNEQFF. The gene calls are TRBV5-1 and TRBJ2-1, with 10 bases identical to TRBD2. Losses at the gene ends were 4 bases for V and 7 bases for J; bases not matched to a gene: 8. CDR3 length: 15 residues. Germline CDR1 is SGHRS and CDR2 is YFSETQ.

The chain combines TRBV7-3 with TRBJ2-1; 8 bases align to TRBD2. Germline CDR1 reads SGHTA; CDR2 reads FQGTGA. CDR3 size: 17 residues. The trim removed 5 bases at V and 1 base at J, leaving 10 bases unmatched. The CDR3, as DNA: TGTGCCAGCAGCCGAAGTTTGGCTAGCGGGTCCTACAATGAGCAGTTCTTC. Protein: CASSRSLASGSYNEQFF.

This chain uses TRBV29-1 with TRBJ2-1; 7 nucleotides match TRBD2. V lost 1 base, J lost 2 bases, and 2 bases stayed unmatched. The CDR3 runs 14 residues. CDR1 is SQVTM, CDR2 ANQGSEA, per germline. This CDR3 reads CSVEGEGPYNEQFF. Here the CDR3 DNA reads TGCAGCGTTGAAGGGGAGGGGCCCTACAATGAGCAGTTCTTC.

The gene calls are TRBV27 and TRBJ2-6; TRBD1 matches at 9 bases. Per the germline V gene, CDR1 is MNHEY and CDR2 is SMNVEV (reference sequence). This CDR3 spans 21 amino acids. V lost 6 bases and J lost 3; bases outside the gene matches: 21. As DNA, the CDR3 is TGTGCCAGCAGAAGGGTTTCTGGGCCGGGACAGGGAGGGAGTGGGGCCAACGTCCTGACTTTC. Its protein product is CASRRVSGPGQGGSGANVLTF.

V and J are TRBV6-5 and TRBJ1-2, with TRBD1 as a possible D gene (6 bases). The CDR3 spans 11 residues. Germline-derived CDR1 and CDR2 are MNHEY and SVGAGI. V shed 10 bases and J shed 6 bases, with 12 bases lying between them. The CDR3 DNA sequence: TGTGCCACTAGGCACAGGGATGGCTACACCTTC. Translation: CATRHRDGYTF.

This clone was seen a few times. The identical CDR3 is also encoded by other nucleotide sequences in the sample. The chain couples TRBV29-1 to TRBJ2-2, with D unclear. Germline values: CDR1 SQVTM, CDR2 ANQGSEA. The CDR3 has 14 residues. Deletions cut 0 bases from V and 4 bases from J, with 9 bases between. This CDR3 reads CSVEDNPGTGELFF. In DNA form, the CDR3 reads TGCAGCGTTGAAGATAATCCGGGCACCGGGGAGCTGTTTTTT.

This clone was seen a single time. The chain joins TRBV28 to TRBJ2-2, with 9 nucleotides matching TRBD2. Germline CDR1 reads MDHEN; CDR2 reads SYDVKM. Trimming cost V 10 bases and J 6 bases; bases outside gene matches: 6. The CDR3 is made up of 13 amino acids. The CDR3 DNA is TGTGCCACCCGCCGCGGGGGGGCCGGGGAGCTGTTTTTT. Its protein is CATRRGGAGELFF. Complete variable domain (other parts from reference TRBV28 and TRBJ2-2): DVKVTQSSRYLVKRTGEKVFLECVQDMDHENMFWYRQDPGLGLRLIYFSYDVKMKEKGDIPEGYSVSREKKERFSLILESASTNQTSMYLCATRRGGAGELFFGEGSRLTVL.

J is TRBJ2-2 and V is TRBV11-2, with D uncertain. V gave up 5 bases and J gave up 7 bases, with 5 bases separating them. Germline values: CDR1 SGHAT, CDR2 FQNNGV. The length of the CDR3 is 11 residues. The chain's CDR3 is CASSPSGELFF. The CDR3 DNA reads TGTGCCAGCAGCCCGAGCGGGGAGCTGTTTTTT.

This clone has just a few counts. This rearrangement joins TRBV30 to TRBJ2-7, with 11 bases identical to TRBD1. Germline V lookup: CDR1 GTSNPN, CDR2 SVGIG (reference sequence). Germline trimming cut 5 bases from V and 6 bases from J; bases unmatched to any gene: 9. The CDR3 loop spans 14 amino acids. The CDR3 sequence is CAWQSDRGRPEQYF. The DNA for the CDR3 is TGTGCCTGGCAGTCGGACAGGGGGCGACCCGAGCAGTACTTC.

The chain recombines TRBV7-2 with TRBJ1-5; no clear D. Germline-derived CDR1 and CDR2 are SGHTA and FQGNSA. The CDR3 contains 16 residues. V lost 2 bases to trimming and J lost 0 bases, with 11 bases between them. CDR3 nucleotides: TGTGCCAGCAGCTTAAAGGGAGTTGCTAGCAATCAGCCCCAGCATTTT. This translates into CASSLKGVASNQPQHF.

The chain is built from TRBV6-6 and TRBJ2-3, with 7 bases fitting TRBD1. V gave up 0 bases and J gave up 1 base; unmatched junction bases: 4. Germline V lookup: CDR1 MNHNY, CDR2 SVGAGI (reference sequence). This CDR3 is built from 16 residues. CDR3 region: CASSYSSGTGTDTQYF. For the CDR3, the DNA is TGTGCCAGCAGTTACTCTTCCGGGACAGGCACAGATACGCAGTATTTT.

V usage is TRBV5-6 and J usage is TRBJ2-3; possibly TRBD2 for D (5 bases). Looked up from germline, CDR1 is SGHDT and CDR2 is YYEEEE. CDR3 size: 13 residues. V dropped 2 bases and J dropped 2 bases, with 6 bases sitting between them. The CDR3 region is CASSFGVTDTQYF. As DNA, the CDR3 is TGTGCCAGCAGCTTCGGGGTCACAGATACGCAGTATTTT.

This clone was seen only a few times. The chain is built from TRBV9 and TRBJ2-2; tentative D call: TRBD1 (6 bases). The germline V and J ends were trimmed by 3 bases and 7 bases, with 13 bases remaining between them. The length of the CDR3 is 14 residues. Per the germline V gene, CDR1 is SGDLS and CDR2 is YYNGEE. The CDR3 here is CASSGQVRGGELFF. Written as DNA, the CDR3 is TGTGCCAGCAGCGGACAGGTCCGGGGCGGGGAGCTGTTTTTT.

This clone appeared a few times. This chain joins TRBV7-8 and TRBJ2-5; 10 positions match TRBD2. From germline, CDR1 is SGHVS and CDR2 FQNEAQ. CDR3 size: 15 residues. V lost 2 bases to trimming and J lost 1 base; unmatched junction nucleotides: 1. This chain's CDR3 is CASSLRTSGQETQYF. In nucleotides, the CDR3 is TGTGCCAGCAGCTTAAGGACTAGCGGCCAAGAGACCCAGTACTTC.

V gene TRBV7-3 combines with J gene TRBJ2-1, with 7 bases identical to TRBD1. V lost 2 bases to trimming and J lost 4 bases; unmatched junction nucleotides: 20. The CDR3 runs 20 residues. The V gene's germline CDR1 is SGHTA and CDR2 FQGTGA. CDR3 in DNA: TGTGCCAGCAGCTTAGGAAGTGATCAGGGGGTGAATTTGTGGTACAATGAGCAGTTCTTC. Its protein product is CASSLGSDQGVNLWYNEQFF.